The clone carrying this T cell receptor beta chain was found a few times. What it binds is not known. The sample belongs to a study of blood T cells in healthy people across ages. Study background: T cells yielded about one barcoded beta molecule per two cells through template switching.

Germline V gene lookup returns CDR1 LGHNA and CDR2 YNFKEQ. V dropped 1 base and J dropped 3; count of bases not matched to a gene: 4. The CDR3 has 16 residues. A J-beta primer mix and a sample-barcoded 5' primer were used in a second PCR of roughly 6 to 11 cycles. TCRdb re-analysed the 5' RACE reads in MiXCR, keeping a single row per CDR3 protein. The sample lists hundreds of thousands of distinct CDR3 sequences; around three fifths were seen once. Regarding the study as a whole: It was held that diversity estimates obtained from one million T cells represented underestimates.

The sequenced material came from blood. V gene TRBV4-2 combines with J gene TRBJ2-7, with 12 positions matching TRBD2. This receptor was identified in a man aged 55 to 70 in good health. CDR3 amino acids: CASSQGPSGGVYEQYF. The DNA of the CDR3 is TGTGCCAGCAGCCAAGGCCCTAGCGGGGGGGTCTACGAGCAGTACTTC.